The TCR beta chain under discussion was sequenced for a study of technical replicates of blood from four donors. V dropped 1 base and J dropped 4 bases, with 19 bases sitting between them. Germline assignment: CDR1 SEHNR and CDR2 FQNEAQ (reference sequence). The CDR3 loop spans 17 amino acids. Assay used: immunoSEQ multiplex PCR; TCRdb lists only in-frame clones, some missing. The sample includes 60,000 to 90,000 clones, 95% seen only once; the top ten take 0.24%. The sequencing sample was made of T cells isolated from PBMCs. The chain employs TRBV7-9 and TRBJ1-2; D gene unclear. The origin of this receptor is a human donor in good health. The CDR3 sequence: CASSLGARGGSRYGYTF. The CDR3 DNA sequence: TGTGCCAGCAGCTTAGGGGCCCGCGGAGGGAGTCGCTATGGCTACACCTTC.